Sequencing of this TCR beta chain was carried out in a study of molecular identifiers for immune sequencing clone quantification. Making the bulk TCR libraries relied on previously described methods and listed TCR primers. TCRdb fed the PCR reads into MiXCR, producing one record per CDR3 protein. The table includes about 500,000 distinct CDR3 sequences, under 30% detected once. Sorting captured naive CD8 T cells as CD8+CD4-CCR7+CD45RA+. Remarks on this clonotype: What it binds is unknown.

CDR1 and CDR2 (germline): SEHNR, FQNEAQ (reference sequence). Trimming removed 6 bases at V and 4 bases at J, with 6 bases between. The CDR3 has 11 amino acids. Findings and limits, study-wide: Clonotypes surpassing 20 RNA copies contained over 98% of effector molecules, versus under 1% in naive cells. Molecules of identical TCR sharing a barcode could underestimate highly expanded clone sizes.

The specimen sequenced was naive CD8+ T cells from blood, with Jurkat cell RNA spiked in. Subset described: FACS-sorted CD8+CD4-CCR7+CD45RA+ naive T cells. The receptor comes from a human donor in good health. Some libraries in this study had Jurkat cell RNA spiked in. The chain has TRBV7-9 and TRBJ2-5; D is ambiguous. The CDR3 region is CASRSLETQYF. The CDR3 DNA sequence: TGTGCCAGCAGATCACTAGAGACCCAGTACTTC.